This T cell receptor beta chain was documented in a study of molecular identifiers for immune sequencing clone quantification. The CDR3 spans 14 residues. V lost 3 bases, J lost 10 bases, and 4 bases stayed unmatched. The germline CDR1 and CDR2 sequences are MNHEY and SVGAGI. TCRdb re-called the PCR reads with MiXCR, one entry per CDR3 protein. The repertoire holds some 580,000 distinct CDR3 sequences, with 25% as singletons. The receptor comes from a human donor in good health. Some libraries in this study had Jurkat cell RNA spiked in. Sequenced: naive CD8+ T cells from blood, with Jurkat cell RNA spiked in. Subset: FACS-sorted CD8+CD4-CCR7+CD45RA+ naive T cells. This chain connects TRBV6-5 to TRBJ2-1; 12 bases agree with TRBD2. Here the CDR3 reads CASSYGLAGGEQFF. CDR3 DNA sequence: TGTGCCAGCAGTTATGGGCTAGCGGGAGGGGAGCAGTTCTTC.